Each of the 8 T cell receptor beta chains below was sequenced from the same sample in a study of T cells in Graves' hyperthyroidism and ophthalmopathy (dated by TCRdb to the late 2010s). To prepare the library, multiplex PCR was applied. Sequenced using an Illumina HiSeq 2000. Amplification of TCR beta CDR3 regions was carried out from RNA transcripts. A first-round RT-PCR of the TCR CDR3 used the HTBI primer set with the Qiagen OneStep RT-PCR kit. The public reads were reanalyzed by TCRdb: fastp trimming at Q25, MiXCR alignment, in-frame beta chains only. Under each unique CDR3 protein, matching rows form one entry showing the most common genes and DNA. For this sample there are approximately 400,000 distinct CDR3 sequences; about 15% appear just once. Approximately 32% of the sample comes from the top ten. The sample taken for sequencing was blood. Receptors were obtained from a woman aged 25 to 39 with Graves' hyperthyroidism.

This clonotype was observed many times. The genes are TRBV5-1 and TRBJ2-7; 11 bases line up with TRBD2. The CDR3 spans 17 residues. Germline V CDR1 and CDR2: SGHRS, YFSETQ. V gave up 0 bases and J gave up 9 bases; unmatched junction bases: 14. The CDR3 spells CASSLEGLAGGKSVQYF. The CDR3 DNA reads TGCGCCAGCAGCTTGGAGGGGCTAGCGGGAGGTAAATCGGTGCAGTACTTC. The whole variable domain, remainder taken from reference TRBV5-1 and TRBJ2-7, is KAGVTQTPRYLIKTRGQQVTLSCSPISGHRSVSWYQQTPGQGLQFLFEYFSETQRNKGNFPGRFSGRQFSNSRSEMNVSTLELGDSALYLCASSLEGLAGGKSVQYFGPGTRLTVT.

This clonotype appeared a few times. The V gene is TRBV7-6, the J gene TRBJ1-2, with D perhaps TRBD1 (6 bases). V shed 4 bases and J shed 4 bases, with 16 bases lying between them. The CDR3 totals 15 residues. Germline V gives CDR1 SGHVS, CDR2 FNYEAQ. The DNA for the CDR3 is TGTGCCAGCAGCTCCGGGTCGGGGGCGCGCTATGGCTACACCTTC. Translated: CASSSGSGARYGYTF. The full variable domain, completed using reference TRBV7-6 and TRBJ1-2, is GAGVSQSPRYKVTKRGQDVALRCDPISGHVSLYWYRQALGQGPEFLTYFNYEAQQDKSGLPNDRFSAERPEGSISTLTIQRTEQRDSAMYRCASSSGSGARYGYTFGSGTRLTVV.

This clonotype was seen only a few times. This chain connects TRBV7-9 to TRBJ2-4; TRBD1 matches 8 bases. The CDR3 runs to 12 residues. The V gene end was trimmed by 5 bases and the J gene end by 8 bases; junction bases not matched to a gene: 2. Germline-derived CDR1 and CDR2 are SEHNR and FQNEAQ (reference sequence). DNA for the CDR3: TGTGCCAGCAGCCCGACAGGGGACATTCAGTACTTC. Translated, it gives CASSPTGDIQYF. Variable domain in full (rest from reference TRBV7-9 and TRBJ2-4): DTGVSQNPRHKITKRGQNVTFRCDPISEHNRLYWYRQTLGQGPEFLTYFQNEAQLEKSRLLSDRFSAERPKGSFSTLEIQRTEQGDSAMYLCASSPTGDIQYFGAGTRLSVL.

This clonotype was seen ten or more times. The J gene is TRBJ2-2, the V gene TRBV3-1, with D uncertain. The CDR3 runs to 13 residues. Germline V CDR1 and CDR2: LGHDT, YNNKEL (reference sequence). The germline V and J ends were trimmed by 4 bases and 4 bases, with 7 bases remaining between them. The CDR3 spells CASSLRVTGELFF. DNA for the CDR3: TGTGCCAGCAGCCTTCGGGTCACCGGGGAGCTGTTTTTT. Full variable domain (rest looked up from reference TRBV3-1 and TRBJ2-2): DTAVSQTPKYLVTQMGNDKSIKCEQNLGHDTMYWYKQDSKKFLKIMFSYNNKELIINETVPNRFSPKSPDKAHLNLHINSLELGDSAVYFCASSLRVTGELFFGEGSRLTVL.

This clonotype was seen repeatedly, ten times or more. The CDR3 DNA sequence: TGTGCCAGCAGTTTAACTAGCGGAGGGATTTACGAGCAGTACTTC. Translation: CASSLTSGGIYEQYF. V is TRBV28 and J is TRBJ2-7; 8 bases line up with TRBD2. V was clipped by 2 bases and J by 4 bases; unmatched bases: 7. Germline loops: CDR1 MDHEN, CDR2 SYDVKM. The length of the CDR3 is 15 residues.

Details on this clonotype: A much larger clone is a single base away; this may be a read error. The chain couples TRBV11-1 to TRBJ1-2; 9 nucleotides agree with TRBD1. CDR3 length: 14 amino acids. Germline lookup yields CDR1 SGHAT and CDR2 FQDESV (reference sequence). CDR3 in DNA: TGTGCCGGCAGCTTAGCGGACAGGGGTGGCGGCTACACCTTC. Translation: CAGSLADRGGGYTF.

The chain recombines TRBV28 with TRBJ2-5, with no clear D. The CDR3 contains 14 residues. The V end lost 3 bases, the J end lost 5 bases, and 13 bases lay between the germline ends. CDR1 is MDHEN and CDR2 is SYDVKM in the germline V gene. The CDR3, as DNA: TGTGCCAGCAGTTTTTACCCACCCGTTGAGACCCAGTACTTC. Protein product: CASSFYPPVETQYF.

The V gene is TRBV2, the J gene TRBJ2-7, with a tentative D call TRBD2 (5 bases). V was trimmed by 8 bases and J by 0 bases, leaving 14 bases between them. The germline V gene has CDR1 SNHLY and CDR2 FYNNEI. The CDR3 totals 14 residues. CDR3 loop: CASRRTGSSYEQYF. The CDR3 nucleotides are TGTGCCAGCCGCAGGACGGGAAGCTCCTACGAGCAGTACTTC.